The T cell receptor beta chain described here comes from a study of molecular identifiers for immune sequencing clone quantification. Study results and caveats: Jurkat TCR RNA that was spiked in from one cell was reportedly detectable among one million naive cells.

This clonotype was detected many times. What it binds is not known. Trimming removed 2 bases at V and 2 bases at J, with 11 bases between. Germline V gene data show CDR1 as MDHEN and CDR2 as SYDVKM. CDR3 length: 15 residues. MiXCR, applied by TCRdb to the PCR reads, yields one record per CDR3 protein. The sample carries some 650,000 distinct CDR3 sequences, 15% to 20% recorded once. This clonotype was obtained from a human donor in good health. Some libraries in this study had Jurkat cell RNA spiked in. This chain connects TRBV28 to TRBJ2-3; D remains ambiguous. The specimen sequenced was naive CD8+ T cells from blood, with Jurkat cell RNA spiked in. Subset: FACS-sorted CD8+CD4-CCR7+CD45RA+ naive T cells. CDR3 in DNA: TGTGCCAGCAGTTTAAACAAGCTCAACACAGATACGCAGTATTTT. This encodes CASSLNKLNTDTQYF.